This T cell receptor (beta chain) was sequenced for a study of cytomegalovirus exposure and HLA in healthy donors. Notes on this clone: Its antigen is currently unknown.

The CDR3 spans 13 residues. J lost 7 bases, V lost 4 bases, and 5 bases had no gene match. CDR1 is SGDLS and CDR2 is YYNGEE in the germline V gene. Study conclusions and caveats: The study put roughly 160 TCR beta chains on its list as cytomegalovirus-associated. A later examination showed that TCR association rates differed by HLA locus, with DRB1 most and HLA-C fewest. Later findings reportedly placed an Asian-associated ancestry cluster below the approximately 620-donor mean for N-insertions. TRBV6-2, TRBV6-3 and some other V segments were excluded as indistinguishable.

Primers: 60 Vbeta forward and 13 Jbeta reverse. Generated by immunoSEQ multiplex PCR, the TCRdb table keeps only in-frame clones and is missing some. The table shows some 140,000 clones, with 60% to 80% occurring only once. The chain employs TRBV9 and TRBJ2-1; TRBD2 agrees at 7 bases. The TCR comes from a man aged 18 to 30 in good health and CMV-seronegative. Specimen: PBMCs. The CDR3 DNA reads TGTGCCAGCAGCTTGCTAGCGGCGAATGAGCAGTTCTTC. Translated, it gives CASSLLAANEQFF.